The subject of this entry is one TCR beta chain. Its antigen is not identified. The data originate from a study of shared clonotypes between healthy human individuals. General study findings and limits: Clonotype sharing across several donors was observed for roughly 5% of naive CD4 clonotypes.

Sequenced by immunoSEQ multiplex PCR; TCRdb stores in-frame clones only, minus some. Here the sample spans about 2.4 million clones, 93% being singletons. Germline V gene data show CDR1 as SGHRS and CDR2 as YFSETQ. This CDR3 spans 13 amino acids. The germline V and J ends were trimmed by 4 bases and 3 bases, with 11 bases remaining between them. V gene TRBV5-1 combines with J gene TRBJ2-7; the D is unclear. The source of this sequence is a man in his late teens or twenties in good health. Some clones in this sample may be carry-over from other donors' samples. The sample consisted of naive CD4+ T cells from PBMCs. Described subset: CD45RA+ positively selected. DNA of the CDR3: TGCGCCAGCAGCCCGGAGCCAGTCTACGAGCAGTACTTC. It yields the protein CASSPEPVYEQYF. The full variable domain, rest sourced from reference TRBV5-1 and TRBJ2-7, is KAGVTQTPRYLIKTRGQQVTLSCSPISGHRSVSWYQQTPGQGLQFLFEYFSETQRNKGNFPGRFSGRQFSNSRSEMNVSTLELGDSALYLCASSPEPVYEQYFGPGTRLTVT.